This TCR beta chain was captured in a study of T cell responses to AZD1222 COVID-19 vaccine. The wider study: Some second doses came at about 4 weeks and others at about 12 weeks; these were pooled.

In the case of this clone: Its antigen is not identified.

General observations from the study: CD4 TCRs associated with vaccination spanned spike, dominating at 160-218 and 743-854. The peak T cell response came first, and repertoires were sampled only after it. The donor cohort was predominantly white British with a female majority, and clonal diversity may have been underestimated.

The table came from immunoSEQ multiplex PCR; TCRdb's copy has only in-frame clones and leaves some out. The sample shows around 63,000 clones, over 75% of them seen only once. This sample comprised peripheral blood, obtained on day 0 of AZD1222 vaccination. This TCR was sampled from an adult in good health.

The CDR3 loop reads CASSTGNNQPQHF. CDR3 nucleotide sequence: TGTGCCAGTTCGACAGGGAACAATCAGCCCCAGCATTTT. The gene calls are TRBV28 and TRBJ1-5, with 7 bases fitting TRBD1. The CDR3 contains 13 residues. Germline V gene sequence: CDR1 MDHEN, CDR2 SYDVKM. Trimming at V came to 9 bases and at J to 3 bases, leaving 5 bases not matched to a gene.